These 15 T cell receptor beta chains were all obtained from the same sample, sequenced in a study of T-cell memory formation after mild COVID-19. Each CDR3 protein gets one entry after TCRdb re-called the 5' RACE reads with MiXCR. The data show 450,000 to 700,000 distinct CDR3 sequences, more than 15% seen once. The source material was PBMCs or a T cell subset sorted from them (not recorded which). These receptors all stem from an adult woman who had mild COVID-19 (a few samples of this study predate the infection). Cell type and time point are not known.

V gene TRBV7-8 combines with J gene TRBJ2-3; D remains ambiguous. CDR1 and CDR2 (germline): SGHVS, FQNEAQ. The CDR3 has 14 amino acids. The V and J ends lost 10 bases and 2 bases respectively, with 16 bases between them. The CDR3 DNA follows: TGTGCCACAACCGGCGCCCGGTACACAGATACGCAGTATTTT. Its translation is CATTGARYTDTQYF.

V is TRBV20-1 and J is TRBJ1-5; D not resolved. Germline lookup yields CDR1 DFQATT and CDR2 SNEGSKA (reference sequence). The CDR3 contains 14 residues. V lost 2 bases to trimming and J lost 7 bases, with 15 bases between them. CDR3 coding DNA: TGCAGTGCTAGACCGGGAATAGGCCGCCAGCCCCAGCATTTT. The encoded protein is CSARPGIGRQPQHF.

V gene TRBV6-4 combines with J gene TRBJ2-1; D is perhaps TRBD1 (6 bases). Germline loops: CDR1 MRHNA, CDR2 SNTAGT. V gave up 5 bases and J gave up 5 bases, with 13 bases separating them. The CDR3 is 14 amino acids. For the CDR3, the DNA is TGTGCCAGCAGTACATACAGGGAAAACAATGAGCAGTTCTTC. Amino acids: CASSTYRENNEQFF.

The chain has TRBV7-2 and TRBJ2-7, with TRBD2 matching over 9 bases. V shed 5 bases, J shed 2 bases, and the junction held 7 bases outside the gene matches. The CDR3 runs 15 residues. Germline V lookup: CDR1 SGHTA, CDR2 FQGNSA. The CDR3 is CASSVSSGTPYEQYF. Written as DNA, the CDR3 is TGTGCCAGCAGCGTATCTAGCGGGACACCCTACGAGCAGTACTTC.

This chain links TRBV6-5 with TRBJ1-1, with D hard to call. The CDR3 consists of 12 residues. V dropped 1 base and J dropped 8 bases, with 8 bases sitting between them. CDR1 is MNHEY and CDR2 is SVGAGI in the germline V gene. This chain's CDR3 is CASSYYPGEAFF. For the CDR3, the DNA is TGTGCCAGCAGTTACTATCCGGGCGAAGCTTTCTTT.

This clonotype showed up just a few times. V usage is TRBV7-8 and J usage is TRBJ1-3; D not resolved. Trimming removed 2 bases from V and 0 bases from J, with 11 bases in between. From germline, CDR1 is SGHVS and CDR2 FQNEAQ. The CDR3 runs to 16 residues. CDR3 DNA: TGTGCCAGCAGCTTATGGAGTTCCTTCTCTGGAAACACCATATATTTT. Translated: CASSLWSSFSGNTIYF.

CDR3 nucleotides: TGTGCCAGCAGCTTATATTCCGAAGGGGTCAGGGCTGAAGCTTTCTTT. Its protein product is CASSLYSEGVRAEAFF. J is TRBJ1-1 and V is TRBV13, with a weak D call TRBD1 (5 bases). The CDR3 contains 16 residues. Trimming removed 2 bases at V and 6 bases at J, with 19 bases between. Germline V gene lookup returns CDR1 PRHDT and CDR2 FYEKMQ (reference sequence).

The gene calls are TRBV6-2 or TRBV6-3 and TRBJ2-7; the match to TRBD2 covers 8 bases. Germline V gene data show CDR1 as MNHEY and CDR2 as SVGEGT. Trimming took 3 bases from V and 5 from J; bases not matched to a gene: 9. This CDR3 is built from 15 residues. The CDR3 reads CASSYPEREFNEQYF. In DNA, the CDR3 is TGTGCCAGCAGTTATCCCGAGCGGGAGTTCAACGAGCAGTACTTC.

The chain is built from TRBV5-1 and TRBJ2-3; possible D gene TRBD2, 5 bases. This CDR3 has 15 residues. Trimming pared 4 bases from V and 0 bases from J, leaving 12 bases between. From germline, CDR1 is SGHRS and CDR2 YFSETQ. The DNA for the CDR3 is TGCGCCAGCAGCGGAGGAGGACCCAGCACAGATACGCAGTATTTT. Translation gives CASSGGGPSTDTQYF.

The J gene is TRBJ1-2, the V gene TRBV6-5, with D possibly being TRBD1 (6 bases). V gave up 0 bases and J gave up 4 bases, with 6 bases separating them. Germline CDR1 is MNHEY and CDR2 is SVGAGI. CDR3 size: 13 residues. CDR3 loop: CASSYSTGYGYTF. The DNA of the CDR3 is TGTGCCAGCAGTTACTCGACAGGCTATGGCTACACCTTC.

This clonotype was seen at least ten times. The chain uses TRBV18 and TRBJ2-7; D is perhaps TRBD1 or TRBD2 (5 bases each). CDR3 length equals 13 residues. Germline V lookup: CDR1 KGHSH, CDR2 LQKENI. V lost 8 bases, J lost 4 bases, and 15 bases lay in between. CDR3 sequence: CASSRGTGYEQYF. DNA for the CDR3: TGTGCCAGCAGCCGAGGGACGGGATACGAGCAGTACTTC. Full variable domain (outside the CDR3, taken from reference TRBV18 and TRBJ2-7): NAGVMQNPRHLVRRRGQEARLRCSPMKGHSHVYWYRQLPEEGLKFMVYLQKENIIDESGMPKERFSAEFPKEGPSILRIQQVVRGDSAAYFCASSRGTGYEQYFGPGTRLTVT.

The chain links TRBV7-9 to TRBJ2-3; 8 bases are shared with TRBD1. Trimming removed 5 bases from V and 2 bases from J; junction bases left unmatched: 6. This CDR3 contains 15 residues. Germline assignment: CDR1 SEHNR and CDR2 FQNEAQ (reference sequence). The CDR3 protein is CASSPSGGHTDTQYF. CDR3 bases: TGTGCCAGCAGCCCATCAGGGGGCCACACAGATACGCAGTATTTT.

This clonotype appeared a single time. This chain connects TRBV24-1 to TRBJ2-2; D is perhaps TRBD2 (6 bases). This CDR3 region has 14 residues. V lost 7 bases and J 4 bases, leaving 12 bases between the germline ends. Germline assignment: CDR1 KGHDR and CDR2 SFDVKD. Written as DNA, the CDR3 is TGTGCCACCAGGGATCAGGGAGGCACCGGGGAGCTGTTTTTT. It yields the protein CATRDQGGTGELFF.

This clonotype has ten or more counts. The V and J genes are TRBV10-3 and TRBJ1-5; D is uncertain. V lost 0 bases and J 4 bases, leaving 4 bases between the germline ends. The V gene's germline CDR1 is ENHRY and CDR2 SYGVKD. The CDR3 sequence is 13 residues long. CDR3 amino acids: CAISESQNQPQHF. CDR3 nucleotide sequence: TGTGCCATCAGTGAGTCCCAAAATCAGCCCCAGCATTTT.

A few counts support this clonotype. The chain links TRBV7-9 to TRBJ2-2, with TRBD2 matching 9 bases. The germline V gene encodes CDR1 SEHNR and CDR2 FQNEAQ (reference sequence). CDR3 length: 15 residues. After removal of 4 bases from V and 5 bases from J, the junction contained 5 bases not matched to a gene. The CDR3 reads CASSSGLAWTGELFF. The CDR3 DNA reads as TGTGCCAGCAGCTCGGGACTAGCATGGACCGGGGAGCTGTTTTTT.